One T cell receptor (beta chain) is described in this entry. Its target is unknown. This sample is part of a study of regulatory T cells in long-lasting Graves disease. Study findings and constraints: Persistent Graves' patients showed reduced TCR diversity versus newly diagnosed patients. Limited samples may have lowered accuracy.

CDR3 regions were amplified by Arm-PCR using iRepertoire HTBI primers to build TCR beta libraries. Each CDR3 protein is one row after TCRdb ran MiXCR on the multiplex PCR reads. The data show more than 450,000 distinct CDR3 sequences, more than 10% seen once. This sample's time point: newly diagnosed GD, antithyroid drugs for less than 3 months. The authors made the TCR library using RNA they extracted from PBMCs. This sample was shared with a second study, whose subject was T cells in Graves' hyperthyroidism and ophthalmopathy. That study reports: Hyperthyroidism, newly diagnosed and lasting under 2 months, affected patients aged 18 to 65. The HTBI set primed first-round TCR CDR3 RT-PCR.

The sequence derives from a woman aged 25 to 39 with Graves disease. Sequenced material: peripheral blood mononuclear cells (PBMCs), taken at new diagnosis, from a patient treated with antithyroid drugs.

The CDR3 DNA sequence: TGTGCCAGCTCACCAAATCCCATAGCGGGAGGCACAGATACGCAGTATTTT. This sequence encodes CASSPNPIAGGTDTQYF. The genes are TRBV18 and TRBJ2-3; TRBD2 aligns across 9 bases. Unmatched junction bases numbered 7, after V lost 2 bases and J lost 1 base. Germline-derived CDR1 and CDR2 are KGHSH and LQKENI. CDR3 length equals 17 residues.